This TCR beta chain was sequenced in a study of blood T cell repertoires in COVID-19. Using immunoSEQ multiplex PCR, the repertoire was profiled, and TCRdb retains in-frame clones only, with some absent. The profile covers fewer than 350,000 clones, with around 91% appearing a single time and 1.5% to 2% taken by the ten largest. Trimming took off 1 base at V and 4 bases at J, with 11 bases between the two ends. CDR1 and CDR2 from the germline V gene are SEHNR and FQNEAQ (reference sequence). The CDR3 totals 14 residues. The gene calls are TRBV7-9 and TRBJ2-7; tentatively, D is TRBD2 (5 bases). The source material was PBMCs or T cells enriched from blood (not recorded which). The sequence came from a woman aged 18-29 years with acute COVID-19. CDR3 nucleotides: TGTGCCAGCAGCTTAGGGACTCTGCAATACGAGCAGTACTTC. It codes for CASSLGTLQYEQYF.